The 31 T cell receptor beta chains below come from one sample, sequenced in a study of siplizumab effects on memory and regulatory T cells. Using immunoSEQ multiplex PCR, the repertoire was profiled, and TCRdb retains in-frame clones only, with some absent. The sample includes some 97,000 clones, more than 85% of them seen just once. Sequenced material: CD4+ T cells sorted from blood. The receptors originated from a human donor in good health.

The V and J genes are TRBV5-4 and TRBJ2-7; the match to TRBD2 covers 8 bases. The CDR3 is made up of 15 amino acids. The germline gives CDR1 SGHNT, CDR2 YYREEE (reference sequence). J gave up 3 bases and V 4 bases, and 9 bases lay outside the gene matches. The CDR3 protein is CASSPRGGGSYEQYF. As DNA, the CDR3 is TGTGCCAGCAGCCCCCGGGGGGGAGGGAGCTACGAGCAGTACTTC.

The rearrangement joins TRBV30 to TRBJ2-4; no clear D gene. Per germline, CDR1 GTSNPN and CDR2 SVGIG (reference sequence). The CDR3 is 16 amino acids. V was cut by 3 bases and J by 2 bases, with 17 bases left in between. CDR3 sequence (DNA): TGTGCCTGGAGCGTGGCCGTCTTATCAACCAAAAACATTCAGTACTTC. Its protein product is CAWSVAVLSTKNIQYF.

Here the CDR3 DNA reads TGTGCTAGTGGTTTCCGGCTAGAGCCCACAGATACGCAGTATTTT. This encodes CASGFRLEPTDTQYF. The rearrangement links TRBV12-5 to TRBJ2-3; D is unclear. Trimming took off 3 bases at V and 2 bases at J, with 12 bases between the two ends. The germline CDR1 and CDR2 sequences are LGHNT and FRNRAP. The CDR3 totals 15 residues.

The rearrangement uses TRBV6-6 and TRBJ1-4; a weak D match, TRBD1 (5 bases). Trimming removed 4 bases at V and 1 base at J, with 13 bases between. This CDR3 contains 16 residues. Looked up from germline, CDR1 is MNHNY and CDR2 is SVGAGI (reference sequence). The CDR3 is CASSFTQVGTNEKLFF. Written as DNA, the CDR3 is TGTGCCAGCAGTTTCACACAGGTCGGAACTAATGAAAAACTGTTTTTT.

DNA for the CDR3: TGTGCCAGCTCAGTCCAGGGCCACTCTGGAAACACCATATATTTT. It is translated as CASSVQGHSGNTIYF. This chain links TRBV18 with TRBJ1-3; tentatively, D is TRBD1 (5 bases). CDR1 KGHSH and CDR2 LQKENI come from the germline V gene. The CDR3 extends over 15 amino acids. The V end lost 5 bases, the J end lost 0 bases, and 11 bases lay between the germline ends.

The genes are TRBV9 and TRBJ1-2; D perhaps matches TRBD1 (5 bases). Trimming pared 0 bases from V and 2 bases from J, leaving 11 bases between. This CDR3 is 15 amino acids long. Germline CDR1 reads SGDLS; CDR2 reads YYNGEE. The CDR3 DNA follows: TGTGCCAGCAGCGTAGGACAGACCGTAAACTATGGCTACACCTTC. Translated: CASSVGQTVNYGYTF.

The J gene is TRBJ2-7, the V gene TRBV7-9; tentatively, D is TRBD1 (6 bases). The ends were cut back, 1 base at V and 7 bases at J, with 14 bases in the middle. Germline CDR1 is SEHNR and CDR2 is FQNEAQ (reference sequence). The CDR3 consists of 14 residues. The CDR3 DNA sequence: TGTGCCAGCAGCTTAGGGGAACAGGGTCAAGAGCAGTACTTC. Its translation: CASSLGEQGQEQYF.

This chain connects TRBV25-1 to TRBJ1-2; a possible D gene is TRBD1 (5 bases). The ends were cut back, 11 bases at V and 8 bases at J, with 21 bases in the middle. The CDR3 loop spans 13 amino acids. Germline V gene lookup returns CDR1 MGHDK and CDR2 SYGVNS. CDR3 in amino acids: CARGGRLEGGYTF. The DNA of the CDR3 is TGTGCCCGCGGGGGACGGCTGGAGGGGGGCTACACCTTC.

The chain carries TRBV5-5 and TRBJ2-7; D unresolved. The CDR3 is 16 residues long. Trimming took 0 bases from V and 3 from J, leaving 16 bases between them. CDR1 and CDR2 from the germline V gene are SGHKS and YYEKEE (reference sequence). The CDR3 nucleotides are TGTGCCAGCAGCTTGGCGACATCGCTAGAGCACTACGAGCAGTACTTC. Its translation: CASSLATSLEHYEQYF.

In DNA, the CDR3 is TGTGCCAGCAGCCATCGGCTCTCTGAAGCTTTCTTT. Amino acids: CASSHRLSEAFF. The V and J genes are TRBV11-1 and TRBJ1-1; D gene ambiguous. The CDR3 consists of 12 residues. Germline assignment: CDR1 SGHAT and CDR2 FQDESV (reference sequence). Trimming took 5 bases from V and 6 from J, leaving 10 bases between them.

This clone was detected only once. The rearrangement uses TRBV5-1 and TRBJ2-2, with 7 bases identical to TRBD2. Germline V CDR1 and CDR2: SGHRS, YFSETQ. The trim removed 4 bases at V and 1 base at J, leaving 7 bases unmatched. CDR3 length: 16 amino acids. Here the CDR3 reads CASSTQGLLNTGELFF. The CDR3 nucleotides are TGCGCCAGCAGCACCCAGGGACTACTGAACACCGGGGAGCTGTTTTTT. Filled out from reference TRBV5-1 and TRBJ2-2, the complete variable domain reads KAGVTQTPRYLIKTRGQQVTLSCSPISGHRSVSWYQQTPGQGLQFLFEYFSETQRNKGNFPGRFSGRQFSNSRSEMNVSTLELGDSALYLCASSTQGLLNTGELFFGEGSRLTVL.

The chain has TRBV6-5 and TRBJ1-1; 7 bases line up with TRBD1. This CDR3 is built from 14 residues. CDR1 MNHEY and CDR2 SVGAGI come from the germline V gene. V was pared by 6 bases and J by 5 bases, with 9 bases of the junction left unmatched. In DNA, the CDR3 is TGTGCCAGCAGCCTTCGGGCAGGGGGGACTGAAGCTTTCTTT. Protein: CASSLRAGGTEAFF.

This clone was picked up one time. This rearrangement joins TRBV28 to TRBJ2-7; D is undetermined. Germline CDR1 reads MDHEN; CDR2 reads SYDVKM. Between the trimmed V and J ends, which lost 5 bases and 4 bases, there was a span of 12 bases. This CDR3 comprises 13 residues. CDR3 sequence reads: CASSLSPEYEQYF. CDR3 nucleotides: TGTGCCAGCAGTCTCTCACCAGAATACGAGCAGTACTTC.

CDR3 DNA: TGTGCCAGCCGACAAGGGGGACTTTCTCTTATCTACGAGCAGTACTTC. Amino acid sequence: CASRQGGLSLIYEQYF. The V call is TRBV28, the J call TRBJ2-7; D is perhaps TRBD1 or TRBD2 (6 bases each). Trimming removed 8 bases at V and 3 bases at J, with 23 bases between. The germline CDR1 and CDR2 sequences are MDHEN and SYDVKM. The CDR3 totals 16 residues.

J is TRBJ1-2 and V is TRBV9; 8 bases match TRBD1. The germline V gene has CDR1 SGDLS and CDR2 YYNGEE. V shed 6 bases, J shed 6 bases, and the junction held 4 bases outside the gene matches. The CDR3 is 12 amino acids. The CDR3 here is CASTGTGDGYTF. Written as DNA, the CDR3 is TGTGCCAGCACCGGGACAGGAGATGGCTACACCTTC.

V usage is TRBV14 and J usage is TRBJ2-7, with TRBD1 matching over 7 bases. Germline CDR1 SGHDN, CDR2 FVKESK. J lost 3 bases, V lost 4 bases, and 3 bases had no gene match. The CDR3 sequence is 13 residues long. CDR3 coding DNA: TGTGCCAGCAGCCGGGGACAGAGCTACGAGCAGTACTTC. This encodes CASSRGQSYEQYF.

The chain combines TRBV15 with TRBJ1-2; 10 nucleotides align to TRBD1. V lost 9 bases to trimming and J lost 4 bases; unmatched junction nucleotides: 5. This CDR3 is built from 13 residues. Germline V gene data show CDR1 as LNHNV and CDR2 as YYDKDF (reference sequence). The CDR3 region is CATKDRGTYGYTF. As DNA, the CDR3 is TGTGCCACTAAGGACAGGGGGACCTATGGCTACACCTTC. Using reference TRBV15 and TRBJ1-2 for the parts outside the CDR3, the full variable domain is DAMVIQNPRYQVTQFGKPVTLSCSQTLNHNVMYWYQQKSSQAPKLLFHYYDKDFNNEADTPDNFQSRRPNTSFCFLDIRSPGLGDTAMYLCATKDRGTYGYTFGSGTRLTVV.

The chain is built from TRBV7-2 and TRBJ2-3; D ambiguous. Trimming took off 4 bases at V and 6 bases at J, with 8 bases between the two ends. The CDR3 is 12 residues long. The V gene's germline CDR1 is SGHTA and CDR2 FQGNSA. CDR3 sequence (DNA): TGTGCCAGCAGCTCCGCCCCGGATACGCAGTATTTT. It yields the protein CASSSAPDTQYF.

The chain carries TRBV2 and TRBJ1-2; D remains ambiguous. The V end was cut by 7 bases, the J end by 0 bases, with 12 bases between. Germline V gene data show CDR1 as SNHLY and CDR2 as FYNNEI. The CDR3 length is 14 residues. The CDR3 bases are TGTGCCAGCACTTCCCGGGCCACTAACTATGGCTACACCTTC. It translates to CASTSRATNYGYTF.

The V and J genes are TRBV7-6 and TRBJ2-5; D unresolved. The CDR3 spans 14 residues. V was shortened by 1 base and J by 3 bases, with 9 bases between the two germline ends. Germline V gene data show CDR1 as SGHVS and CDR2 as FNYEAQ. The CDR3 nucleotides read TGTGCCAGCAGCTTAGGGGCTCAGGAAGAGACCCAGTACTTC. It specifies CASSLGAQEETQYF.

The J gene is TRBJ1-1, the V gene TRBV5-1; D is undetermined. The germline V and J ends were trimmed by 5 bases and 0 bases, with 8 bases remaining between them. The V gene's germline CDR1 is SGHRS and CDR2 YFSETQ. The CDR3 is 13 amino acids. CDR3 nucleotides: TGCGCCAGCAGTTCGGACGTGAACACTGAAGCTTTCTTT. It specifies CASSSDVNTEAFF. The full variable domain, completed using reference TRBV5-1 and TRBJ1-1, is KAGVTQTPRYLIKTRGQQVTLSCSPISGHRSVSWYQQTPGQGLQFLFEYFSETQRNKGNFPGRFSGRQFSNSRSEMNVSTLELGDSALYLCASSSDVNTEAFFGQGTRLTVV.

The V gene is TRBV2, the J gene TRBJ2-2, with 14 bases matching TRBD2. Trimming at V came to 7 bases and at J to 3 bases, leaving 10 bases not matched to a gene. There are 18 residues in the CDR3. Germline CDR1 SNHLY, CDR2 FYNNEI. This chain's CDR3 is CASTLTSGGARDTGELFF. CDR3 nucleotide sequence: TGTGCCAGCACTCTGACTAGCGGGGGGGCCCGGGACACCGGGGAGCTGTTTTTT.

This chain uses TRBV6-5 with TRBJ2-6, with D uncertain. The CDR3 loop spans 15 amino acids. V lost 5 bases and J 0 bases, leaving 8 bases between the germline ends. Germline V gene data show CDR1 as MNHEY and CDR2 as SVGAGI. CDR3 sequence: CASSPVDSGANVLTF. CDR3 nucleotide sequence: TGTGCCAGCAGTCCTGTAGACTCTGGGGCCAACGTCCTGACTTTC.

V gene TRBV28 combines with J gene TRBJ2-2; 9 bases are a match to TRBD2. This CDR3 has 15 residues. Germline values: CDR1 MDHEN, CDR2 SYDVKM. V shed 5 bases, J shed 6 bases, and the junction held 7 bases outside the gene matches. The CDR3 is CASSRSGGLSGELFF. For the CDR3, the DNA is TGTGCCAGCAGTCGTAGCGGGGGTTTGTCCGGGGAGCTGTTTTTT.

The chain combines TRBV6-5 with TRBJ2-7; 7 positions agree with TRBD1. J was trimmed by 3 bases and V by 4 bases; bases with no gene match: 9. The CDR3 is made up of 15 amino acids. Looked up from germline, CDR1 is MNHEY and CDR2 is SVGAGI. The CDR3 sequence: CASSSGTALFYEQYF. CDR3 DNA sequence: TGTGCCAGCAGTTCAGGGACAGCTCTTTTCTACGAGCAGTACTTC.

The gene calls are TRBV6-6 and TRBJ1-1; 7 bases fit TRBD1. This CDR3 has 14 amino acids. V lost 4 bases, J lost 3 bases, and 5 bases stayed unmatched. The germline CDR1 and CDR2 sequences are MNHNY and SVGAGI (reference sequence). DNA of the CDR3: TGTGCCAGCAGTTCTGTTACAGGGGACACTGAAGCTTTCTTT. Translating it yields CASSSVTGDTEAFF.

The V call is TRBV28, the J call TRBJ2-3; D is unclear. This CDR3 contains 15 residues. Looked up from germline, CDR1 is MDHEN and CDR2 is SYDVKM. Trimming removed 2 bases at V and 2 bases at J, with 11 bases between. The CDR3 bases are TGTGCCAGCAGTTTAGAGGCAGGTCCCACAGATACGCAGTATTTT. This translates into CASSLEAGPTDTQYF.

The chain is built from TRBV19 and TRBJ2-7; 10 positions agree with TRBD1. The junction had 6 bases not matched to a gene; V was cut back by 5 bases and J by 5 bases. This CDR3 spans 14 amino acids. The germline gives CDR1 LNHDA, CDR2 SQIVND (reference sequence). Here the CDR3 DNA reads TGTGCCAGTAGTCTCGCGGGACAGGGGAACGAGCAGTACTTC. It encodes CASSLAGQGNEQYF.

Worth noting for this clone: Other DNA sequences in the same sample also yield this CDR3. The rearrangement uses TRBV15 and TRBJ1-4; unclear D gene. The CDR3 loop spans 12 amino acids. Germline CDR1 is LNHNV and CDR2 is YYDKDF (reference sequence). Trimming cost V 0 bases and J 8 bases, with 4 bases left between them. The CDR3, as DNA: TGTGCCACCAGCAGAGATGGAGAAAAACTGTTTTTT. Encoded protein: CATSRDGEKLFF.

The genes are TRBV6-5 and TRBJ1-5; D possibly corresponds to TRBD1 (6 bases). Germline loops: CDR1 MNHEY, CDR2 SVGAGI. The V and J ends lost 4 bases and 0 bases respectively, with 10 bases between them. This CDR3 contains 15 residues. CDR3 nucleotides: TGTGCCAGCAGTTGGGGCAGGGGTAGCAATCAGCCCCAGCATTTT. Translated, it gives CASSWGRGSNQPQHF.

V is TRBV7-2 and J is TRBJ1-1; weak D call: TRBD1 (5 bases). The germline gives CDR1 SGHTA, CDR2 FQGNSA. Deletions cut 5 bases from V and 4 bases from J, with 11 bases between. This CDR3 is 13 amino acids long. For the CDR3, the DNA is TGTGCCAGCAGCCCCTGGGGGGGCACTGAAGCTTTCTTT. Translating it yields CASSPWGGTEAFF.